The 24 T cell receptor beta chains reported below all come from one sample, sequenced in a study of blood T cells in healthy people across ages. The authors ran a second PCR of about 7 to 11 cycles using a sample-barcoded 5' primer and a J-beta primer mix. TCRdb reanalysed the 5' RACE reads using MiXCR and keeps one entry per CDR3 protein. Here the sample spans 1.4 million to 1.5 million distinct CDR3 sequences, approximately 40% being singletons. Sequenced: blood. These TCRs come from a woman between 18 and 29 years old in good health.

This clonotype was observed at least ten times. The V gene is TRBV4-2, the J gene TRBJ2-3; 9 positions match TRBD1. Unmatched junction bases numbered 3, after V lost 2 bases and J lost 3 bases. CDR1 is LGHNA, CDR2 YNFKEQ, per germline. The CDR3 runs to 15 residues. In DNA, the CDR3 is TGTGCCAGCAGCCAACCGGGACAGGGTACAGATACGCAGTATTTT. Translation: CASSQPGQGTDTQYF.

The chain recombines TRBV29-1 with TRBJ2-7, with D possibly TRBD2 on 5 matching bases. Trimming left V 5 bases short and J 4 bases short, with 18 bases between. Per germline, CDR1 SQVTM and CDR2 ANQGSEA. The CDR3 covers 14 residues. The CDR3 spells CSVTSADRVYEQYF. DNA of the CDR3: TGCAGCGTTACGTCAGCGGATAGGGTGTACGAGCAGTACTTC.

The gene calls are TRBV5-6 and TRBJ1-5; TRBD1 agrees at 8 bases. Trimming removed 4 bases from V and 2 bases from J; junction bases left unmatched: 14. The CDR3 length is 18 residues. Germline CDR1 reads SGHDT; CDR2 reads YYEEEE. In nucleotides, the CDR3 is TGTGCCAGCAGCGCGACCGGGACAGGCGAGTGGGGCAATCAGCCCCAGCATTTT. Encoded protein: CASSATGTGEWGNQPQHF.

V is TRBV3-1 and J is TRBJ1-1; D is uncertain. V dropped 5 bases and J dropped 1 base, with 14 bases sitting between them. There are 15 residues in the CDR3. CDR1 and CDR2 (germline): LGHDT, YNNKEL (reference sequence). CDR3 DNA: TGTGCCAGCAGCACCGGGCCCGTGTGGAACACTGAAGCTTTCTTT. It encodes CASSTGPVWNTEAFF.

The rearrangement uses TRBV5-1 and TRBJ2-2; 9 bases are a match to TRBD2. The junction had 6 bases not matched to a gene; V was cut back by 0 bases and J by 0 bases. The CDR3 runs to 18 residues. Germline V gene lookup returns CDR1 SGHRS and CDR2 YFSETQ. The CDR3: CASSLDSGGRANTGELFF. The CDR3 coding sequence is TGCGCCAGCAGCTTGGATAGCGGGGGCCGCGCGAACACCGGGGAGCTGTTTTTT.

The V gene is TRBV4-1, the J gene TRBJ2-5, with TRBD2 matching over 7 bases. The end of the DNA fits TRBJ2-7 better, so the J call may be wrong. Germline V gene data show CDR1 as MGHRA and CDR2 as YSYEKL. This CDR3 region has 17 residues. The CDR3 nucleotides read TGCGCCAGCAGCCCCCGATCCTTTGTTAGCGGGCCAACCGAGCAGTACTTC. The encoded protein is CASSPRSFVSGPTEQYF.

This clonotype appeared a few times. The V call is TRBV3-1, the J call TRBJ2-1; D is ambiguous. This CDR3 is 12 amino acids long. CDR1 and CDR2 (germline): LGHDT, YNNKEL (reference sequence). The CDR3 protein is CAATGPYNEQFF. The CDR3 coding sequence is TGTGCAGCTACCGGGCCCTACAATGAGCAGTTCTTC.

V and J are TRBV20-1 and TRBJ1-2, with unresolved D. V was clipped by 7 bases and J by 6 bases, with 18 bases between them. This CDR3 region has 13 residues. CDR1 is DFQATT and CDR2 is SNEGSKA in the germline V gene (reference sequence). CDR3: CSGPSWERDGYTF. The CDR3 nucleotides are TGCAGTGGTCCCTCATGGGAGCGTGATGGCTACACCTTC.

This clonotype was seen only a few times. The rearrangement links TRBV6-5 to TRBJ2-2, with 10 bases matching TRBD1. Per the germline V gene, CDR1 is MNHEY and CDR2 is SVGAGI. The CDR3 length is 13 residues. With V trimmed by 6 bases and J by 6 bases, 1 base remained unmatched. CDR3 loop: CASSGQGAGELFF. The DNA of the CDR3 is TGTGCCAGCAGCGGACAGGGGGCCGGGGAGCTGTTTTTT.

The CDR3 DNA reads TGCAGCGTTGTGGCAGATATACTCTATGGCTACACCTTC. This codes for CSVVADILYGYTF. The chain combines TRBV29-1 with TRBJ1-2; D is ambiguous. Germline V gene sequence: CDR1 SQVTM, CDR2 ANQGSEA. CDR3 size: 13 residues. Between the trimmed V and J ends, which lost 4 bases and 4 bases, there was a span of 13 bases.

This chain uses TRBV29-1 with TRBJ2-1, with 8 bases lining up with TRBD2. The V and J ends lost 3 bases and 7 bases, in that order; junction bases with no gene match: 5. CDR1 and CDR2 from the germline V gene are SQVTM and ANQGSEA. This CDR3 comprises 13 residues. The CDR3 DNA reads as TGCAGCGTTGATAGCGGGGCCCCTAATGAGCAGTTCTTC. Its protein is CSVDSGAPNEQFF.

V gene TRBV6-1 combines with J gene TRBJ2-3; weak D call: TRBD2 (7 bases). The CDR3 is made up of 13 amino acids. The V gene's germline CDR1 is MNHNS and CDR2 SASEGT. In nucleotides, the CDR3 is TGTGGAGGGGGGCGGGGGAGCACAGATACGCAGTATTTT. Its translation is CGGGRGSTDTQYF.

In the case of this clonotype: A single base separates this from a much larger clone, so it may be a read error. The rearrangement joins TRBV20-1 to TRBJ2-1; D remains unclear. Per the germline V gene, CDR1 is DFQATT and CDR2 is SNEGSKA (reference sequence). The V end lost 3 bases, the J end lost 12 bases, and 12 bases lay between the germline ends. CDR3 size: 11 residues. CDR3 in DNA: TGCAGTGCTAGGATCGGGTGCGGGCAGTTCTTC. Translating it yields CSARIGCGQFF.

V usage is TRBV12-5 and J usage is TRBJ2-5; D remains unclear. The DNA end is a closer match to TRBJ2-4, so the J assignment may be wrong. Germline CDR1 and CDR2: LGHNT and FRNRAP. The CDR3 totals 17 residues. CDR3 sequence reads: CASGDPLGNGAKNIQYF. CDR3 coding DNA: TGTGCTAGTGGTGACCCCCTGGGGAATGGTGCCAAAAACATTCAGTACTTC.

V is TRBV27 and J is TRBJ2-5, with D possibly being TRBD2 (5 bases). The CDR3 extends over 13 amino acids. The germline CDR1 and CDR2 sequences are MNHEY and SMNVEV (reference sequence). V was trimmed by 5 bases and J by 5 bases, leaving 12 bases between them. The CDR3: CASSVRRAETQYF. The CDR3 coding sequence is TGTGCCAGCAGTGTTCGGCGGGCGGAGACCCAGTACTTC.

The genes are TRBV25-1 and TRBJ2-3; D unclear. In germline, CDR1 is MGHDK, CDR2 SYGVNS. The CDR3 has 15 amino acids. Trimming stripped 2 bases from V and 2 bases from J, with 11 bases between. CDR3 DNA: TGTGCCAGCAGTGAAAAGTGGGTTTTCACAGATACGCAGTATTTT. Encoded protein: CASSEKWVFTDTQYF.

The chain uses TRBV30 and TRBJ2-7; 7 nucleotides align to TRBD2. The V gene end was trimmed by 1 base and the J gene end by 3 bases; junction bases not matched to a gene: 0. The CDR3 is made up of 12 amino acids. Germline CDR1 GTSNPN, CDR2 SVGIG (reference sequence). The CDR3 region is CAWSAGGYEQYF. CDR3 bases: TGTGCCTGGAGTGCGGGGGGCTACGAGCAGTACTTC.

The chain recombines TRBV9 with TRBJ2-1, with TRBD2 matching over 10 bases. V trimming: 0 bases; J trimming: 13 bases; junction bases outside the gene matches: 7. The length of the CDR3 is 14 residues. Germline V CDR1 and CDR2: SGDLS, YYNGEE. CDR3 bases: TGTGCCAGCAGCGTAGGGGTTAGCGGGGGGCCTCAGTTCTTC. Its protein product is CASSVGVSGGPQFF.

The chain carries TRBV7-2 and TRBJ2-6, with 9 bases aligning to TRBD2. V lost 2 bases, J lost 0 bases, and 5 bases stayed unmatched. CDR1 SGHTA and CDR2 FQGNSA come from the germline V gene. CDR3 length: 18 residues. The CDR3 coding sequence is TGTGCCAGCAGCTTACGACTAGCGGCCAGCTCTGGGGCCAACGTCCTGACTTTC. Its protein is CASSLRLAASSGANVLTF.

This sequence joins TRBV12-3 or TRBV12-4 and TRBJ1-2; possibly TRBD1 for D (5 bases). The CDR3 length is 16 residues. V was cut by 6 bases and J by 6 bases, with 23 bases left in between. The CDR3 DNA sequence: TGTGCCAGCAGCCCAACCGACCGGGACCCTCGAAATGGCTACACCTTC. It codes for CASSPTDRDPRNGYTF.

This clonotype has ten or more counts. J is TRBJ1-1 and V is TRBV5-1, with TRBD1 identical over 7 bases. CDR1 is SGHRS, CDR2 YFSETQ, per germline. The length of the CDR3 is 14 residues. The ends lost 0 bases at V and 1 base at J; junction bases unmatched: 0. The CDR3 bases are TGCGCCAGCAGCTTGGGGGACAGGAACACTGAAGCTTTCTTT. Its translation: CASSLGDRNTEAFF.

This rearrangement joins TRBV28 to TRBJ2-4; perhaps TRBD2 as D (5 bases). The CDR3 length is 15 residues. Trimming left V 5 bases short and J 1 base short, with 12 bases between. Germline V gene data show CDR1 as MDHEN and CDR2 as SYDVKM. DNA of the CDR3: TGTGCCAGCAGTCGAGGACTCGCGGCCAAAAACATTCAGTACTTC. This translates into CASSRGLAAKNIQYF.

The chain joins TRBV9 to TRBJ2-3, with TRBD2 identical over 12 bases. Germline V gene sequence: CDR1 SGDLS, CDR2 YYNGEE. V was clipped by 2 bases and J by 4 bases; unmatched bases: 5. The CDR3 contains 16 residues. The CDR3 DNA is TGTGCCAGCAGCGTCGCTAGCGGGAGGGCCCCAGATACGCAGTATTTT. This gives the protein CASSVASGRAPDTQYF.

The sample holds a few counts of this clonotype. This chain connects TRBV5-1 to TRBJ1-5; 7 bases fit TRBD1. This CDR3 is 16 amino acids long. V lost 1 base, J lost 6 bases, and 10 bases stayed unmatched. From germline, CDR1 is SGHRS and CDR2 YFSETQ. CDR3 sequence (DNA): TGCGCCAGCAGCTTGAGACAGGGTGGGGTTATTCAGCCCCAGCATTTT. This sequence encodes CASSLRQGGVIQPQHF.